Listed below are T cell receptor beta chains from one sample, sequenced in a study of blood T cell repertoires in COVID-19. Clones were sequenced by immunoSEQ multiplex PCR, and TCRdb holds only the in-frame ones, with some missing. This sample has 380,000 or so clones, with roughly 90% found just once. Sequencing was carried out using PBMCs or T cells enriched from blood (not recorded which). These receptors were obtained from a woman in her 30s with acute COVID-19. Both conserved end residues are part of each CDR3. Each record gives: V gene, CDR3 length, CDR3 protein.

TRBV19,16,CASSTPSPEENEKLFF
TRBV6-5,12,CASSSGNTEAFF
TRBV6-5,12,CASSRVSGEQYF
TRBV2,15,CASSEEQGPFYEQYF
TRBV6-9,13,CASIGLSGNTIYF
TRBV9,18,CASSLSFIGTSSYNEQFF
TRBV12-3/TRBV12-4,13,CASSSDRSGGYTF
TRBV6-2/TRBV6-3,15,CASSRGTAGNEKLFF
TRBV5-1,16,CASSRAPGSFRSPLHF
TRBV18,13,CASSPSQNTEAFF
TRBV7-2,15,CASSFGGGARYEQYF
TRBV24-1,15,CATSDPMVGRTEAFF
TRBV6-5,14,CASSRDTSLYGYTF
TRBV27,15,CASSLGQGVNNEQFF
TRBV20-1,16,CSASTLLAGGRDEQFF
TRBV18,16,CASSPRTSGGRNEQFF
TRBV6-4,16,CASSVLAGGRTDTQYF
TRBV4-1,15,CASSQVQGAPYEQYF
TRBV6-5,13,CASSSRGTNGYTF
TRBV9,16,CASSTSGGGSTDTQYF
TRBV24-1,16,CATSDRGQYSNQPQHF
TRBV2,15,CASSRQGFGTGELFF
TRBV4-1,15,CASSQNAGGSYEQYF
TRBV7-2,14,CASSPDTYTDTQYF
TRBV6-4,15,CASGYLAEISYEQYF
TRBV15,14,CATSRQGAGDTQYF
TRBV7-2,15,CASSPTPGGPDTQYF
TRBV3-1/TRBV3-2,15,CASSHGTSDRYEQYF
TRBV5-5,16,CASSLQTGTENTEAFF
TRBV24-1,14,CATSDWAGYGEQFF
TRBV23-1,16,CASSQTHARTGYGYTF
TRBV5-1,15,CASRSSPGLNTEAFF
TRBV5-1,15,CASSYQGGGQETQYF
TRBV30,14,CAWSSGKAGNTIYF
TRBV3-1/TRBV3-2,14,CASRRSAAGGELFF
TRBV5-1,14,CASSRDSISSPLHF
TRBV7-9,14,CASSPTSGGTEAFF
TRBV19,17,CASTSTRGGLYYNEQFF
TRBV25-1,18,CASNSRFGASGGADTQYF
TRBV7-8,13,CASSLTGVQPQHF
TRBV5-5,15,CASSIRDLGNEKLFF
TRBV7-2,15,CASSPLAVTTYEQYF
TRBV30,13,CAWSDTGYTEAFF
TRBV19,14,CASSSRGLGTEAFF
TRBV5-1,13,CASSLDRSNEQFF
TRBV7-9,16,CASSLGIPRGKDGYTF
TRBV2,16,CASSANSGSYNSPLHF
TRBV27,16,CASSVRALTGGTIQYF
TRBV10-2,15,CASSGRQGWEVEQYF
TRBV5-1,16,CASSLRPVKGDSPLHF
TRBV25-1,15,CASSDPQGRDYGYTF
TRBV7-9,14,CASSASGSAYEQYF
TRBV18,15,CASSIGRMGNSPLHF
TRBV29-1,11,CSGDSNTEAFF
TRBV2,14,CASSEEDRGLEQYF
TRBV6-5,13,CASTDGGGVGYTF
TRBV10-2,15,CASSEARTGAQKLFF